This is a list of T cell receptor beta chains from one sample in a study of regulatory T cells in long-lasting Graves disease. TCRdb reprocessed the multiplex PCR reads via MiXCR and lists one record per CDR3 protein. The sample gives about 220,000 distinct CDR3 sequences, roughly 20% of which show up once; 12% is in the top ten. Separately, the same data were catalogued under a study of T cells in Graves' hyperthyroidism and ophthalmopathy.

Material: peripheral blood mononuclear cells (PBMCs), obtained at new diagnosis, from a patient treated with antithyroid drugs. The receptors were gathered from a woman under 40 with Graves disease. CDR3s include the opening cysteine and the closing phenylalanine or tryptophan. D genes are given only for firm matches. A clone size is listed for some rows: how often the clone was seen (once, few, many), or a class if it is expanded.

CDR3 DNA	CDR3 protein	clone size	J gene	D gene	V gene
TGTGCCGTCAGGGGAACGAACACCGGGGAGCTGTTTTTT	CAVRGTNTGELFF	.	TRBJ2-2	.	TRBV10-3
TGCAGTGTCCACGGACAGTTCTCCTCTGGGGCCAACGTCCTGACTTTC	CSVHGQFSSGANVLTF	many	TRBJ2-6	.	TRBV20-1
TGTGCCAGTAGACCCGGGACACCCAACATTCAGTACTTC	CASRPGTPNIQYF	many	TRBJ2-4	.	TRBV19
TGTGCCGGCAGTTTCAGGACAGGGGTCGGCACTGAAGCTTTCTTT	CAGSFRTGVGTEAFF	.	TRBJ1-1	TRBD1	TRBV28
TGTGCCAGCAGCCCCAAGGAAATGTGGGCAGCCGCCTCTAGCACAGATACGCAGTATTTT	CASSPKEMWAAASSTDTQYF	few	TRBJ2-3	.	TRBV3-1
TGCAGTGCGGGACCCGGGGGAGGTGGAACAGCCGAGCAGTACTTC	CSAGPGGGGTAEQYF	many	TRBJ2-7	.	TRBV20-1
TGCAGTGCTAGAGCCCCGGGGGGGAAAGGCTACACCTTC	CSARAPGGKGYTF	many	TRBJ1-2	.	TRBV20-1
TGTGCCACCAGGGGAAGTAGCGGGAGGTACGAGCAGTACTTC	CATRGSSGRYEQYF	.	TRBJ2-7	TRBD2	TRBV15
TGTGCCACCAGCAGAGTCACAGGGGGCTCTGGAAACACCATATATTTT	CATSRVTGGSGNTIYF	many	TRBJ1-3	TRBD1	TRBV15
TGTGCCAGCAGCCAACGGGGACGGTCCTACGAGCAGTACTTC	CASSQRGRSYEQYF	many	TRBJ2-7	.	TRBV3-1
TGTGCCAGCAGTTTTAATGGGGCGTCTGGAAACACCATATATTTT	CASSFNGASGNTIYF	many	TRBJ1-3	.	TRBV28
TGTGCCAGCAGCCAAGGGGCCACCTACGAGCAGTACTTC	CASSQGATYEQYF	many	TRBJ2-7	.	TRBV3-1
TGTGCCAGCAGTTTTCCGGGACAAAGCGAAAAACTGTTTTTT	CASSFPGQSEKLFF	.	TRBJ1-4	.	TRBV5-5
TGTGCCAGCAGTTTAGCGGAGGGGGGGTATAGCAATCAGCCCCAGCATTTT	CASSLAEGGYSNQPQHF	many	TRBJ1-5	.	TRBV12-3/TRBV12-4
TGTGCCATCGGGACTTTGAACTATGGCTACACCTTC	CAIGTLNYGYTF	.	TRBJ1-2	.	TRBV24-1
TGTGCCAGCACCTCGAGGCCAGGGCGCGATATAACTTTCTTT	CASTSRPGRDITFF	many	TRBJ1-1	.	TRBV7-2
TGTGCCAGCAGCCGGGGCCATTCTAGTAACACCATATATTTT	CASSRGHSSNTIYF	many	TRBJ1-3	.	TRBV12-3/TRBV12-4
TGTGCCAGCTCACGCGAAGCCGACTCTGGGGCCAACGTCCTGACTTTC	CASSREADSGANVLTF	many	TRBJ2-6	.	TRBV18
TGTGCCAGCTCACCCACGGGGGAGAACACTGAAGCTTTCTTT	CASSPTGENTEAFF	many	TRBJ1-1	.	TRBV18
TGTGCCAGCAGCCAAGAAGGGGGCACACTTCAAGAGACCCAGTACTTC	CASSQEGGTLQETQYF	many	TRBJ2-5	TRBD1	TRBV3-1
TGTGCCAGCAGTTTGGCGACGGGAACCCGCGAGCAGTACTTC	CASSLATGTREQYF	many	TRBJ2-7	.	TRBV27
TGTGCCACCAGTGACTCCGGGACAGAGAAATCAGATACGCAGTATTTT	CATSDSGTEKSDTQYF	many	TRBJ2-3	TRBD1	TRBV24-1
TGTGCCAGCAGCCCAGACCGAGTGGGGGCTATTGGCTACACCTTC	CASSPDRVGAIGYTF	many	TRBJ1-2	.	TRBV11-2
TGTGCCAGCAGTCCCCAATCCCAGGGGATAGCTGGGGCCAACGTCCTGACTTTC	CASSPQSQGIAGANVLTF	many	TRBJ2-6	.	TRBV28
TGTGCCAGCAGTGAGACGGGAGAGAACACTGAAGCTTTCTTT	CASSETGENTEAFF	many	TRBJ1-1	.	TRBV28
TGTGCCAGCGGCCCCAGGACAGGGGTAGACACTGAAGCTTTCTTT	CASGPRTGVDTEAFF	.	TRBJ1-1	TRBD1	TRBV27
TGTGCCAGCAGCGCAGGGTTAAATGAGCAGTTCTTC	CASSAGLNEQFF	.	TRBJ2-1	.	TRBV11-2
TGTGCCAGCTCCCCAGGGGGGAGTAAAGTGAGCACTGAAGCTTTCTTT	CASSPGGSKVSTEAFF	once	TRBJ1-1	TRBD1	TRBV18
TGTGCCAGCAGCTGGGGGACAGGTCATAATTCACCCCTCCACTTT	CASSWGTGHNSPLHF	many	TRBJ1-6	TRBD1	TRBV5-5
TGTGCCAGCAGCTTTCCGGGGGGGCTCAAGAGCAATGAGCAGTTCTTC	CASSFPGGLKSNEQFF	many	TRBJ2-1	TRBD2	TRBV7-9
TGTGCCAGTAGTACGGCGCGGGACAGCCTGCCTGGCTACACCTTC	CASSTARDSLPGYTF	many	TRBJ1-2	TRBD1	TRBV19
TGTGCCAGCAGCCCTCGCCTAGCGGGTATTAGCTCTGGGGCCAACGTCCTGACTTTC	CASSPRLAGISSGANVLTF	many	TRBJ2-6	TRBD2	TRBV9
TGTGCCAGCCTGGATTCGAGGGGCTATCGGGCCCTCCACTTT	CASLDSRGYRALHF	many	TRBJ1-6	.	TRBV28
TGTGCCAGCAGCGTTAACGGGGATTACGAGCAGTACTTC	CASSVNGDYEQYF	.	TRBJ2-7	.	TRBV9
TGCGCCAGCAGCTTGGATGAGACAGGCGTTTTGAACACTGAAGCTTTCTTT	CASSLDETGVLNTEAFF	.	TRBJ1-1	.	TRBV5-1
TGCAGCGTCGGGACATCTAACTATGGCTACACCTTC	CSVGTSNYGYTF	many	TRBJ1-2	.	TRBV29-1
TGTGCCAGCAGCCAAGACGGATCGGCGGGCGAAAAACTGTTTTTT	CASSQDGSAGEKLFF	many	TRBJ1-4	.	TRBV3-1
TGTGCCTCGGCCCCCCCACAGGGTTCACCCCCCCACTTT	CASAPPQGSPPHF	few	TRBJ1-6	.	TRBV15
TGTGCCAGCAGCCAGGACGGATTTTCGTACTTC	CASSQDGFSYF	many	TRBJ2-4	.	TRBV6-1
TGTGCCATCAGTGGGCACAGGGGTCGGCTGGATGGCTACACCTTC	CAISGHRGRLDGYTF	few	TRBJ1-2	TRBD1	TRBV10-3
TGTGCCAGCTCATCAGACAGGGGGCATGGCTACGAGCAGTACTTC	CASSSDRGHGYEQYF	many	TRBJ2-7	TRBD1	TRBV18
TGTGCCAGCAGTTTAGCTTCCGGGACAGGGGGCTATGGCTACACCTTC	CASSLASGTGGYGYTF	many	TRBJ1-2	TRBD1	TRBV27
TGTGCCATCAGTGTGCCAGGGGGCTCCAATGAGCAGTTCTTC	CAISVPGGSNEQFF	many	TRBJ2-1	TRBD1	TRBV10-3
TGTGCCAGCAGTGTTGGCAGGGCGGGCAATCAGCCCCAGCATTTT	CASSVGRAGNQPQHF	many	TRBJ1-5	.	TRBV2
TGTGCCAGCAGTACAACAGAAGCCTATGGCTACACCTTC	CASSTTEAYGYTF	many	TRBJ1-2	.	TRBV28
TGCGCCAGCAGCTTGGGATCATGGGCGGGGGACTACCAAGAGACCCAGTACTTC	CASSLGSWAGDYQETQYF	many	TRBJ2-5	TRBD2	TRBV5-1
TGTGCCAGCAGTGAAACCGGCGCCGCAGATACGCAGTATTTT	CASSETGAADTQYF	.	TRBJ2-3	.	TRBV6-1
TGTGCCAGCAGCCCACCGGTAACCGGACAGGGGGCCGTCTGGGGCTATGGCTACACCTTC	CASSPPVTGQGAVWGYGYTF	many	TRBJ1-2	TRBD1	TRBV4-2